This TCR beta chain stems from a study of CD8 T cells in Susac syndrome. cDNA came from about 0.46 to 1 ug RNA primed by random hexamers. Amplification of TCR beta CDR3 was carried out by immunoSEQ multiplex PCR, which covered 54 Vbeta and 13 Jbeta segments. A single record per CDR3 protein comes from TCRdb applying MiXCR to the immunoSEQ multiplex PCR reads. This sample carries hundreds of thousands of distinct CDR3 sequences, approximately 84% of them seen once, and the ten largest clones take over 0.1%. CD8+ and CD4+ blood T cells underwent TCR beta sequencing. Trimming shortened V by 6 bases and J by 5 bases, and 16 bases separated the two germline ends. CDR1 and CDR2 (germline): MNHEY, SMNVEV (reference sequence). The CDR3 length is 14 residues.

The sequenced sample was CD8+ T cells from PBMCs. This receptor was identified in a human donor with multiple sclerosis. This chain connects TRBV27 to TRBJ1-2; no firm D call. The CDR3 here is CASSARGAYYGYTF. The CDR3 coding sequence is TGTGCCAGCAGCGCAAGAGGAGCCTATTATGGCTACACCTTC.